This is a list of T cell receptor beta chains from one sample in a study of shared clonotypes between healthy human individuals. TCRdb's copy holds only in-frame clones and misses some; the assay was immunoSEQ multiplex PCR. The sample contains about 1,900,000 clones, around 96% of which appear only once. The specimen sequenced was naive CD8+ T cells sorted from blood. These TCRs come from a man aged 18 to 35 in good health. Each CDR3 is given with its conserved first and last residue. The D gene is left open where the match is weak. Some rows have no size entry. The others give once, few or many, or a class for an expanded clone.

j_call | v_call | clone_size | d_call | cdr3_aa | cdr3_nt
TRBJ2-5 | TRBV5-1 | NA | TRBD2 | CASSWRGGGDLYQYF | TGCGCCAGCAGCTGGCGGGGCGGGGGAGACCTGTATCAGTACTTC
TRBJ2-2 | TRBV5-4 | NA | NA | CASSFGGTGELFF | TGTGCCAGCAGCTTTGGGGGGACCGGGGAGCTGTTTTTT
TRBJ2-3 | TRBV14 | NA | TRBD1 | CASSPRDRGGTDTQYF | TGTGCCAGCAGCCCCCGGGACAGGGGAGGCACAGATACGCAGTATTTT
TRBJ1-6 | TRBV28 | NA | TRBD1 | CASSPTGGSGSPLHF | TGTGCCAGCAGTCCGACAGGGGGCTCGGGGTCACCCCTCCACTTT
TRBJ1-2 | TRBV5-6 | NA | NA | CASSLAGAGNGYTF | TGTGCCAGCAGCCTGGCCGGGGCGGGGAATGGCTACACCTTC
TRBJ2-7 | TRBV2 | NA | TRBD2 | CASSPGLAGEQYF | TGTGCCAGCAGTCCGGGACTAGCGGGCGAGCAGTACTTC
TRBJ2-7 | TRBV7-9 | NA | TRBD2 | CASSPPLAGEGEQYF | TGTGCCAGCAGCCCCCCACTAGCGGGAGAGGGAGAGCAGTACTTC
TRBJ2-3 | TRBV6-1 | once | NA | CASKHSESTDTQYF | TGTGCCAGCAAACACAGCGAGAGCACAGATACGCAGTATTTT
TRBJ2-7 | TRBV7-9 | NA | NA | CASSLGEGFGHEQYF | TGTGCCAGCAGCTTAGGAGAGGGTTTTGGCCACGAGCAGTACTTC
TRBJ2-7 | TRBV13 | NA | TRBD1 | CASSRDRDHEQYF | TGTGCCAGCAGCCGGGACAGGGACCACGAGCAGTACTTC
TRBJ2-2 | TRBV9 | NA | NA | CASSVASLANTGELFF | TGTGCCAGCAGCGTAGCGTCACTGGCGAACACCGGGGAGCTGTTTTTT
TRBJ1-6 | TRBV18 | NA | NA | CASSPLRQDRSPLHF | TGTGCCAGCTCACCACTCCGACAGGATCGTTCACCCCTCCACTTT
TRBJ2-7 | TRBV7-3 | NA | NA | CASSLIGGNEQYF | TGTGCCAGCAGCTTAATAGGAGGGAACGAGCAGTACTTC
TRBJ2-1 | TRBV7-9 | NA | NA | CASSPTWGSSYNEQFF | TGTGCCAGCAGCCCCACCTGGGGAAGCTCCTACAATGAGCAGTTCTTC
TRBJ1-2 | TRBV30 | NA | NA | CAWNVGVGGYTF | TGTGCCTGGAACGTGGGGGTTGGTGGCTACACCTTC
TRBJ2-2 | TRBV7-6 | NA | TRBD1 | CASSQDRGLGTGELFF | TGTGCCAGCAGCCAAGACAGGGGGCTAGGGACCGGGGAGCTGTTTTTT
TRBJ2-1 | TRBV30 | NA | TRBD2 | CAWSVDPSGGFNEQFF | TGTGCCTGGAGTGTAGACCCCAGCGGGGGGTTCAATGAGCAGTTCTTC
TRBJ2-2 | TRBV4-1 | once | NA | CASSQEGRQGGGGELFF | TGCGCCAGCAGCCAAGAAGGGCGGCAAGGGGGTGGCGGGGAGCTGTTTTTT
TRBJ1-2 | TRBV12-5 | NA | NA | CASGSAQGYTF | TGTGCTAGTGGTTCCGCCCAGGGCTACACCTTC
TRBJ2-3 | TRBV11-2 | NA | TRBD2 | CASSLLLAGGFSSTDTQYF | TGTGCCAGCAGCTTGCTACTAGCGGGAGGCTTCTCGTCCACAGATACGCAGTATTTT
TRBJ2-1 | TRBV7-9 | NA | NA | CASSQAAVGNEQFF | TGTGCCAGCAGCCAAGCCGCCGTCGGCAATGAGCAGTTCTTC
TRBJ2-7 | TRBV29-1 | NA | NA | CSVAWDDLYEQYF | TGCAGCGTCGCATGGGACGATTTATACGAGCAGTACTTC
TRBJ1-1 | TRBV13 | NA | NA | CASSTSDSNTEAFF | TGTGCCAGCAGCACGTCGGACAGTAACACTGAAGCTTTCTTT
TRBJ2-3 | TRBV5-6 | NA | TRBD2 | CASSGGLAGGDTQYF | TGTGCCAGCAGCGGGGGACTAGCGGGCGGGGATACGCAGTATTTT
TRBJ1-1 | TRBV19 | once | NA | CASSVTGTENTEAFF | TGTGCCAGTAGTGTGACCGGGACCGAGAACACTGAAGCTTTCTTT
TRBJ2-7 | TRBV6-6 | NA | NA | CASSYLRDSSYEQYF | TGTGCCAGCAGTTACCTGCGGGACAGCTCCTACGAGCAGTACTTC
TRBJ1-1 | TRBV27 | NA | NA | CASSPLGAIGTEAFF | TGTGCCAGCAGCCCATTGGGGGCAATTGGGACTGAAGCTTTCTTT
TRBJ2-2 | TRBV7-6 | NA | NA | CASSLALNTGELFF | TGTGCCAGCAGCTTAGCCTTGAACACCGGGGAGCTGTTTTTT
TRBJ1-2 | TRBV4-1 | NA | NA | CASRQVGNSNYGYTF | TGCGCCAGCAGACAGGTTGGCAACTCTAACTATGGCTACACCTTC
TRBJ1-1 | TRBV5-4 | NA | NA | CASSADLSVAFF | TGTGCCAGCAGCGCGGACCTTTCTGTAGCTTTCTTT
TRBJ1-2 | TRBV7-6 | once | NA | CASSPRHPPHYGYTF | TGTGCCAGCAGCCCCCGACATCCACCCCACTATGGCTACACCTTC
TRBJ2-2 | TRBV30 | NA | NA | CAWIPVNTGELFF | TGTGCCTGGATTCCCGTGAACACCGGGGAGCTGTTTTTT
TRBJ2-7 | TRBV4-3 | NA | NA | CASSQDRTSYEQYF | TGCGCCAGCAGCCAAGATAGGACCTCCTACGAGCAGTACTTC
TRBJ2-7 | TRBV5-1 | NA | NA | CASSLNAYEQYF | TGCGCCAGCAGCTTAAATGCCTACGAGCAGTACTTC
TRBJ2-3 | TRBV6-5 | NA | NA | CASSYSPGTDTQYF | TGTGCCAGCAGTTACTCCCCGGGCACAGATACGCAGTATTTT
TRBJ2-6 | TRBV5-6 | once | NA | CASSLGPGLGGANVLTF | TGTGCCAGCAGCTTGGGTCCGGGGCTTGGAGGGGCCAACGTCCTGACTTTC
TRBJ1-6 | TRBV23-1 | NA | NA | CASSQPGPRRYNSPLHF | TGCGCCAGCAGTCAACCGGGACCCCGGAGGTATAATTCACCCCTCCACTTT
TRBJ1-1 | TRBV5-6 | NA | TRBD1 | CASSFVQGFTEAFF | TGTGCCAGCAGCTTCGTACAGGGGTTCACTGAAGCTTTCTTT
TRBJ2-7 | TRBV4-1 | NA | TRBD1 | CASSQDRGSYEQYF | TGCGCCAGCAGCCAGGACAGGGGCTCCTACGAGCAGTACTTC
TRBJ2-7 | TRBV27 | NA | NA | CASSLASASYEQYF | TGTGCCAGCAGTTTGGCTAGCGCATCCTACGAGCAGTACTTC
TRBJ2-1 | TRBV7-9 | NA | TRBD2 | CASSLDLAGTSGANEQFF | TGTGCCAGCAGCTTAGACTTGGCCGGGACTAGCGGGGCCAATGAGCAGTTCTTC
TRBJ2-7 | TRBV11-2 | NA | TRBD2 | CASSFDPTSGSSGEQYF | TGTGCCAGCAGCTTTGATCCTACTAGCGGGAGTTCTGGGGAGCAGTACTTC
TRBJ2-2 | TRBV5-6 | once | NA | CASSLTDPNTGELFF | TGTGCCAGCAGCTTGACCGACCCGAACACCGGGGAGCTGTTTTTT
TRBJ2-1 | TRBV5-6 | NA | TRBD1 | CASSRLSRTGGLRNEQFF | TGTGCCAGCAGCCGTTTAAGCCGGACAGGGGGCTTGCGGAATGAGCAGTTCTTC
TRBJ2-7 | TRBV19 | NA | TRBD1 | CASSIIGTGVNEQYF | TGTGCCAGTAGTATTATCGGGACAGGGGTAAACGAGCAGTACTTC
TRBJ1-2 | TRBV6-1 | once | NA | CASSEAWGSNYGYTF | TGTGCCAGCAGTGAAGCCTGGGGTTCTAACTATGGCTACACCTTC
TRBJ1-5 | TRBV6-1 | NA | TRBD1 | CASKGTGGNQPQHF | TGTGCCAGCAAAGGGACAGGGGGCAATCAGCCCCAGCATTTT
TRBJ2-7 | TRBV27 | once | NA | CASSSHLGGEQYF | TGTGCCAGCAGTTCCCACTTGGGGGGCGAGCAGTACTTC
TRBJ1-1 | TRBV30 | NA | NA | CAWILPGWTEAFF | TGTGCCTGGATCCTCCCAGGGTGGACTGAAGCTTTCTTT
TRBJ2-7 | TRBV5-4 | NA | NA | CASSLDRNSYEQYF | TGTGCCAGCAGCTTGGACAGGAACTCCTACGAGCAGTACTTC
TRBJ2-7 | TRBV6-1 | few | TRBD1 | CASSRTGGDYEQYF | TGTGCCAGCAGCCGGACAGGGGGCGACTACGAGCAGTACTTC
TRBJ2-7 | TRBV27 | once | TRBD2 | CASSPLGTSGADEQYF | TGTGCCAGCAGTCCACTTGGGACTAGCGGGGCGGACGAGCAGTACTTC